This T cell receptor (beta chain) was found in a study of breast tumors, draining lymph nodes, adjacent tissues. General study findings and limits: Compared with basal-like, luminal-like tumors shared significantly more repertoire with nontumor tissue. Tumors had less TCR diversity than lymph nodes, more than nontumor tissue. That most tumor T cells come from lymph nodes remained unproven.

MiXCR, applied by TCRdb to the multiplex PCR reads, yields one record per CDR3 protein. Seen here are around 110,000 distinct CDR3 sequences, less than 40% observed once, and the top ten hold approximately 5.2%. Samples came from axillary lymph nodes draining the breast cancer. This clonotype was seen only a few times. The antigen remains unidentified. A much more abundant neighbour one base away suggests this may be a read error. The CDR3 extends over 14 amino acids. Germline CDR1 is MNHNS and CDR2 is SASEGT. The V end lost 6 bases, the J end lost 2 bases, and 12 bases lay between the germline ends. The J gene is TRBJ2-3, the V gene TRBV6-1; D is possibly TRBD2 (7 bases). The sequencing sample was made of axillary lymph node tissue. The receptor comes from a female donor with breast cancer. Some clones in this sample may be carry-over from other donors' samples. The CDR3 sequence: CASRRGAFTDTQYF. The CDR3 nucleotides read TGTGCCAGCAGACGGGGGGCCTTCACAGATACGCAGTATTTT.